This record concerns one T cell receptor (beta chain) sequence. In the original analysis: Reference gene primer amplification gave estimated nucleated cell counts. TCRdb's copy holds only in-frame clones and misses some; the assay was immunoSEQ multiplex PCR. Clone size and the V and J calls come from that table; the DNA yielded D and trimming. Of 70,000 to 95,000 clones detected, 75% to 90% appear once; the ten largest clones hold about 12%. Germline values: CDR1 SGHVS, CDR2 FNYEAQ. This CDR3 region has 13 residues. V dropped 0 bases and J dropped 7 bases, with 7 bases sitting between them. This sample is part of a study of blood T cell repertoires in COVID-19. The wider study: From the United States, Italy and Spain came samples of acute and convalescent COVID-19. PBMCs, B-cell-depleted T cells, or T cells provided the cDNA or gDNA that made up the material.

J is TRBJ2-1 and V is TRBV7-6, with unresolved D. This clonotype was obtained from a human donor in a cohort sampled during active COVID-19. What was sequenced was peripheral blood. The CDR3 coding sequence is TGTGCCAGCAGCTTAGCGTCCCATAATGAGCAGTTCTTC. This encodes CASSLASHNEQFF.